This T cell receptor (beta chain) was identified in a study of T cells in Graves' hyperthyroidism and ophthalmopathy. Study findings and constraints: The authors' 13 V-J model separated ophthalmopathy from stable hyperthyroidism. The model foresaw ophthalmopathy a median roughly 6 months prior to onset.

The germline V gene has CDR1 LGHNA and CDR2 YNFKEQ. The CDR3 totals 14 residues. Deletions cut 0 bases from V and 5 bases from J, with 9 bases between. With regard to this clonotype: Its antigen remains unidentified.

The TCR beta CDR3 regions underwent amplification using RNA transcripts as the source. The TCR CDR3 was amplified in a first-round RT-PCR using the HTBI primer set. TCRdb itself ran the multiplex PCR reads through MiXCR, one entry per CDR3 protein. This table has some 560,000 distinct CDR3 sequences, 13% to 15% appearing once. Material for sequencing was blood. This chain joins TRBV4-2 and TRBJ2-3; no clear D. This sequence was found in a middle-aged woman with Graves' hyperthyroidism. DNA for the CDR3: TGTGCCAGCAGCCAAGATCGAACGGGAGATACGCAGTATTTT. This codes for CASSQDRTGDTQYF.